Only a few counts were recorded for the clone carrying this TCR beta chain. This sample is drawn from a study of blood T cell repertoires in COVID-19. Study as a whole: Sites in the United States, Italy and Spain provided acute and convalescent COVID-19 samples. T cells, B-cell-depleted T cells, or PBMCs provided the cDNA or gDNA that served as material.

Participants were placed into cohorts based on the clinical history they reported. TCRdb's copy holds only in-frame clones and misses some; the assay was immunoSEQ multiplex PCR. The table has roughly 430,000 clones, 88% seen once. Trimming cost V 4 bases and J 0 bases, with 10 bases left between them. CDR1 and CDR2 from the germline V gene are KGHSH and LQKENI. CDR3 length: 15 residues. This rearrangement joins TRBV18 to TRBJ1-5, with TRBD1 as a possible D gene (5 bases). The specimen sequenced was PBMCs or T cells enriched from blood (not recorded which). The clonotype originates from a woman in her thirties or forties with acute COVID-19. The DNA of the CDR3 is TGTGCCAGCTCACTCCAGGGTTATAGCAATCAGCCCCAGCATTTT. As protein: CASSLQGYSNQPQHF.